This T cell receptor beta chain was observed in a study of blood T cell repertoires in COVID-19. Germline CDR1 SGHDT, CDR2 YYEEEE. The CDR3 consists of 12 residues. The V gene end was trimmed by 7 bases and the J gene end by 5 bases; junction bases not matched to a gene: 5. Produced via immunoSEQ multiplex PCR; TCRdb's table is partial and in-frame only. The repertoire holds more than 65,000 clones, over 65% seen once, with approximately 34% in the top ten. What was sequenced was peripheral blood. This receptor was obtained from a woman in her seventies with acute or convalescent COVID-19. The chain links TRBV5-6 to TRBJ2-7, with TRBD1 identical over 8 bases. CDR3 in DNA: TGTGCCAGCTCTCGGACAGGGCACGAGCAGTACTTC. It translates to CASSRTGHEQYF.